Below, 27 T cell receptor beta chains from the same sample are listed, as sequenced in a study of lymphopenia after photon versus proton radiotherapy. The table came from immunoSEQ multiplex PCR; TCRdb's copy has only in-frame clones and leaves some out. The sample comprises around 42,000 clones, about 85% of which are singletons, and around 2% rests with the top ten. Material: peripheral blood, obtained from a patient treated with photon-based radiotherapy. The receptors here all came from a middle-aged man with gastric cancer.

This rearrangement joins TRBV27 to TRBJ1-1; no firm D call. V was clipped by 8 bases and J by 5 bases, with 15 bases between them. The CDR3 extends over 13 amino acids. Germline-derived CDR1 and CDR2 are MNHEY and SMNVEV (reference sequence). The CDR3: CASPSEGFTEAFF. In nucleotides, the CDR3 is TGTGCCAGCCCCAGTGAGGGTTTTACTGAAGCTTTCTTT.

The CDR3 coding sequence is TGTGCCACCAGCTCGCGAGTGACGGGAAGCGGCTACACCTTC. It specifies CATSSRVTGSGYTF. This chain joins TRBV15 and TRBJ1-2, with D unclear. The V and J ends lost 5 bases and 8 bases respectively, with 18 bases between them. This CDR3 has 14 residues. Germline V CDR1 and CDR2: LNHNV, YYDKDF (reference sequence).

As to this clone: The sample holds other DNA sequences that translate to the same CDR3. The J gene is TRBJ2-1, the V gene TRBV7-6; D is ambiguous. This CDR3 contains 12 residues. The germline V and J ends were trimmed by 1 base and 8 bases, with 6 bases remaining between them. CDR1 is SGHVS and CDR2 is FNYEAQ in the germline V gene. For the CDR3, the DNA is TGTGCCAGCAGCTTAGGGGGTGATGAGCAGTTCTTC. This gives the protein CASSLGGDEQFF.

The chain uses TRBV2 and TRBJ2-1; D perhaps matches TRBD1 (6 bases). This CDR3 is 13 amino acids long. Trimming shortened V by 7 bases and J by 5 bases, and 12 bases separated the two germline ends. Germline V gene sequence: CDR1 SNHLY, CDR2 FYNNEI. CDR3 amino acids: CASKLDSNNEQFF. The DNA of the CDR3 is TGTGCCAGCAAGCTGGACAGCAACAATGAGCAGTTCTTC.

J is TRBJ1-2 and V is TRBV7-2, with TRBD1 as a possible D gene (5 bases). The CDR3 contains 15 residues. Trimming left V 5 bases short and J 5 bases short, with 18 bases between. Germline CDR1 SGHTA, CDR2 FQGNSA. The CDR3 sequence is CASSPGGGGRYGYTF. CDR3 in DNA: TGTGCCAGCAGCCCCGGTGGGGGGGGTCGGTATGGCTACACCTTC. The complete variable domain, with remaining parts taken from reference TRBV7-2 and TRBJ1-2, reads GAGVSQSPSNKVTEKGKDVELRCDPISGHTALYWYRQSLGQGLEFLIYFQGNSAPDKSGLPSDRFSAERTGGSVSTLTIQRTQQEDSAVYLCASSPGGGGRYGYTFGSGTRLTVV.

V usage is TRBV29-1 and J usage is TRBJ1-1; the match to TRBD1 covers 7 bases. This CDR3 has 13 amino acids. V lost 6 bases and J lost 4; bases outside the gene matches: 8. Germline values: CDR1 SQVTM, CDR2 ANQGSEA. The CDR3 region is CSVPYRGGTEAFF. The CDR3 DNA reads TGCAGCGTCCCTTACAGGGGAGGCACTGAAGCTTTCTTT.

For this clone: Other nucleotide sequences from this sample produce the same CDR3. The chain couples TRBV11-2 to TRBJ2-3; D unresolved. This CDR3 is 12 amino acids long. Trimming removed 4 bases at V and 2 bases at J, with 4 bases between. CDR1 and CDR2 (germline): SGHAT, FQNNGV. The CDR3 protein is CASSSYTDTQYF. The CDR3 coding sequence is TGTGCCAGCAGCTCATACACAGATACGCAGTATTTT.

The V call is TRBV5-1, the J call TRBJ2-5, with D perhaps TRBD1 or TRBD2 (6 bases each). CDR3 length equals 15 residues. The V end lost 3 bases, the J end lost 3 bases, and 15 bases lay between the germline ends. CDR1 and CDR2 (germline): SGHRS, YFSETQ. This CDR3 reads CASSWRGAREETQYF. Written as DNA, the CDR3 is TGCGCCAGCAGCTGGAGGGGGGCGAGGGAAGAGACCCAGTACTTC.

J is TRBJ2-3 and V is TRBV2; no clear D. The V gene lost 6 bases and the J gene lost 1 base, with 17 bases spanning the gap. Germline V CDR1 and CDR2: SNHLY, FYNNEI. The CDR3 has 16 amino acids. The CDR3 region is CASRDPGTVGTDTQYF. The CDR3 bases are TGTGCCAGCAGAGATCCTGGTACAGTGGGCACAGATACGCAGTATTTT.

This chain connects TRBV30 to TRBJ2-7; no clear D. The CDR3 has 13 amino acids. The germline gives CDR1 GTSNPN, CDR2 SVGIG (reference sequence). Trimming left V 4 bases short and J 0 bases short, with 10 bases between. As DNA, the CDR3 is TGTGCCTGGAATAGTGGTAGCTCCTACGAGCAGTACTTC. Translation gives CAWNSGSSYEQYF. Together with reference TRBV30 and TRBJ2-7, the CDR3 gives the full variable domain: SQTIHQWPATLVQPVGSPLSLECTVEGTSNPNLYWYRQAAGRGLQLLFYSVGIGQISSEVPQNLSASRPQDRQFILSSKKLLLSDSGFYLCAWNSGSSYEQYFGPGTRLTVT.

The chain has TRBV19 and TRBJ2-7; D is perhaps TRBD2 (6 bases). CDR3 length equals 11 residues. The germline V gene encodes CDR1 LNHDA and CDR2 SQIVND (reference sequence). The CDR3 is CAPRRDSEQYF. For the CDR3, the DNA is TGTGCACCGAGGAGGGATAGCGAGCAGTACTTC.

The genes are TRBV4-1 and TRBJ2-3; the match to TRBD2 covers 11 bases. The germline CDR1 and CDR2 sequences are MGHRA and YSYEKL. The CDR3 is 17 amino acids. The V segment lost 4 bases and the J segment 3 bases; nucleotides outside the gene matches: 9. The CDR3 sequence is CASSPGALAGGTDTQYF. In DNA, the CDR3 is TGCGCCAGCAGCCCGGGGGCTCTAGCGGGGGGAACAGATACGCAGTATTTT.

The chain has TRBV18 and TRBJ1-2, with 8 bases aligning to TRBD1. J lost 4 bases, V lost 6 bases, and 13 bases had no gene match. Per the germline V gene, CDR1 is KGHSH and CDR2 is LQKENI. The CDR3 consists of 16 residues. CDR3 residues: CASSLETGEFGYGYTF. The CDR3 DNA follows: TGTGCCAGCTCTCTCGAGACAGGGGAATTTGGCTATGGCTACACCTTC.

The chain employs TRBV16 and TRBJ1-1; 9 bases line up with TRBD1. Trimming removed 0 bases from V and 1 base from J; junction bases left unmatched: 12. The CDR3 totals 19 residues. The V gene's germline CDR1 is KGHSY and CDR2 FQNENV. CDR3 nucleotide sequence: TGTGCCAGCAGCCAATCCCGCTGGAGTGGGACAGGGACGAACACTGAAGCTTTCTTT. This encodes CASSQSRWSGTGTNTEAFF.

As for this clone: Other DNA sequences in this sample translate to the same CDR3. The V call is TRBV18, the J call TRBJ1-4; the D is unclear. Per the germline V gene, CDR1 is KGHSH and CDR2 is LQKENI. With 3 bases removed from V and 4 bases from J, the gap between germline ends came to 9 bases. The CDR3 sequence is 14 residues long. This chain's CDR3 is CASSPDGLNEKLFF. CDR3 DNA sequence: TGTGCCAGCTCACCTGACGGCCTTAATGAAAAACTGTTTTTT.

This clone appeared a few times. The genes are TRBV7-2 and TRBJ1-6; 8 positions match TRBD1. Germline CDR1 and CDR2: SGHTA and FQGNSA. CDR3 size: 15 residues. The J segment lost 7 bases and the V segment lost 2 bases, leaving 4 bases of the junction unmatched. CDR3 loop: CASSLTGTGNSPLHF. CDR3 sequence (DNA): TGTGCCAGCAGCTTAACCGGGACAGGAAATTCACCCCTCCACTTT.

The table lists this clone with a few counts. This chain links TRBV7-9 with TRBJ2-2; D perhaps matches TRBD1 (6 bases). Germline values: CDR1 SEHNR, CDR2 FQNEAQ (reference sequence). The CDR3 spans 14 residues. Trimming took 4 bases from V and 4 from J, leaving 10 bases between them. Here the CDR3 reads CASSSNRATGELFF. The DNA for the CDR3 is TGTGCCAGCAGCTCAAACAGGGCCACCGGGGAGCTGTTTTTT.

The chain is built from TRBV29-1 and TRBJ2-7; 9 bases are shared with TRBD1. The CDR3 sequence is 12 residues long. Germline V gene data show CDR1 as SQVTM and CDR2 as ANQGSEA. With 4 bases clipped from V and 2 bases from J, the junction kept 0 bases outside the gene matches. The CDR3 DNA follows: TGCAGCGTTGGACAGGGGGCCTACGAGCAGTACTTC. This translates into CSVGQGAYEQYF.

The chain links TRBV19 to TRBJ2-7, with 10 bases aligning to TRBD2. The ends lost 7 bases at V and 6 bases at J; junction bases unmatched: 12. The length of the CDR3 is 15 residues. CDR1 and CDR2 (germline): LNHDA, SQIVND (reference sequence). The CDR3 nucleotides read TGTGCCAGTATTAGGAGAGCGGGGGGGCCCGGCGAGCAGTACTTC. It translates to CASIRRAGGPGEQYF. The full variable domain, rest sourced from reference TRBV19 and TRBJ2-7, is DGGITQSPKYLFRKEGQNVTLSCEQNLNHDAMYWYRQDPGQGLRLIYYSQIVNDFQKGDIAEGYSVSREKKESFPLTVTSAQKNPTAFYLCASIRRAGGPGEQYFGPGTRLTVT.

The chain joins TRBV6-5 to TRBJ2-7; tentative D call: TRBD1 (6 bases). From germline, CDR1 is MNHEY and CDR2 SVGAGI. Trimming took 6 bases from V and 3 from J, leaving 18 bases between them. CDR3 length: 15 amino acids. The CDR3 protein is CASSPRRTDDYEQYF. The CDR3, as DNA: TGTGCCAGCAGCCCCCGCCGGACAGATGACTACGAGCAGTACTTC.

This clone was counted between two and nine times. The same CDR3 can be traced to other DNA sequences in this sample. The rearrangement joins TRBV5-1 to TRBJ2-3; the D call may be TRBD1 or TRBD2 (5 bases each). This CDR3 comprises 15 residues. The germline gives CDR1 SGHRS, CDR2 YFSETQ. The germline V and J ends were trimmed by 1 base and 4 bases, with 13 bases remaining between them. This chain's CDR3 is CASSLRGVGADTQYF. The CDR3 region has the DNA TGCGCCAGCAGCTTGAGGGGAGTCGGGGCAGATACGCAGTATTTT. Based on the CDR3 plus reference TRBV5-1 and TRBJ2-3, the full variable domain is KAGVTQTPRYLIKTRGQQVTLSCSPISGHRSVSWYQQTPGQGLQFLFEYFSETQRNKGNFPGRFSGRQFSNSRSEMNVSTLELGDSALYLCASSLRGVGADTQYFGPGTRLTVL.

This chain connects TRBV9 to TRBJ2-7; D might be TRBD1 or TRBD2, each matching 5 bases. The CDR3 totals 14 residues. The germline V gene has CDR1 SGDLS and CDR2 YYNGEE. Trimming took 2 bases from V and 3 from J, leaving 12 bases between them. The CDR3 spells CASSVRDLGYEQYF. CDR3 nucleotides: TGTGCCAGCAGCGTCCGGGACCTGGGCTACGAGCAGTACTTC. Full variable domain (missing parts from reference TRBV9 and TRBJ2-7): DSGVTQTPKHLITATGQRVTLRCSPRSGDLSVYWYQQSLDQGLQFLIQYYNGEERAKGNILERFSAQQFPDLHSELNLSSLELGDSALYFCASSVRDLGYEQYFGPGTRLTVT.

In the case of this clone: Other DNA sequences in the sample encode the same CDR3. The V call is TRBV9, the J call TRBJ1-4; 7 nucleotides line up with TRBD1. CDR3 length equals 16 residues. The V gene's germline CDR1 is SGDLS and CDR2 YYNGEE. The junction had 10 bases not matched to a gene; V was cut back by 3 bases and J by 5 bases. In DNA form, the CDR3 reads TGTGCCAGCAGCGCTCCCCAGGGGGTCCCCAATGAAAAACTGTTTTTT. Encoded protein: CASSAPQGVPNEKLFF.

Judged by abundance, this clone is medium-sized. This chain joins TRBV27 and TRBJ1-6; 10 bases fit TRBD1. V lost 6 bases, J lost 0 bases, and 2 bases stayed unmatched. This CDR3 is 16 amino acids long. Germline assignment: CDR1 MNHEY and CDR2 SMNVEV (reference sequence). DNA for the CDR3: TGTGCCAGCAGGGGACAGGGGAGCTCCTATAATTCACCCCTCCACTTT. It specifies CASRGQGSSYNSPLHF.

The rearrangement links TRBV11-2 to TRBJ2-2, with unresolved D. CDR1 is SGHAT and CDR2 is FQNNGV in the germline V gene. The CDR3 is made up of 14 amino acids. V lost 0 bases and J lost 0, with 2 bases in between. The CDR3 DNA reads TGTGCCAGCAGCTTAGAGCCGAACACCGGGGAGCTGTTTTTT. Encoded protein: CASSLEPNTGELFF.

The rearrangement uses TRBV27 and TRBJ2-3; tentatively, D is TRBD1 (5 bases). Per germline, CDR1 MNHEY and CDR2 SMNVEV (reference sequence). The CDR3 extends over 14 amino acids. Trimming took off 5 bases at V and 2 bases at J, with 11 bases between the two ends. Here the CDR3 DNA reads TGTGCCAGCAGTGGGGCAGGCCCCACAGATACGCAGTATTTT. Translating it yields CASSGAGPTDTQYF.

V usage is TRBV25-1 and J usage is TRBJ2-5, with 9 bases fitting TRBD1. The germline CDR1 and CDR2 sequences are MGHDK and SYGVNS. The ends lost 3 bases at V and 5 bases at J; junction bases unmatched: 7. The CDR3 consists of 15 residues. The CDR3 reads CASSDRQGEGETQYF. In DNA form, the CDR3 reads TGTGCCAGCAGTGACCGACAGGGGGAGGGCGAGACCCAGTACTTC.